The 27 T cell receptor beta chains given below trace back to one sample, sequenced in a study of T cells in Graves' hyperthyroidism and ophthalmopathy. Amplification of TCR beta CDR3 regions was performed using RNA transcripts as template. An initial round of RT-PCR targeting the TCR CDR3 relied on the HTBI primer set. Using its own MiXCR run on the multiplex PCR reads, TCRdb lists one record per CDR3 protein. The top ten hold 7.5% to 8.5% of the sample, which has around 580,000 distinct CDR3 sequences, about half seen once. Material for sequencing was peripheral blood or thyroid tissue (not recorded which). The receptors shown here come from a woman aged 18-35 years with Graves' hyperthyroidism.

This clonotype was seen many times. Here the CDR3 DNA reads TGTGCCAGCAGCTTGGCTTGGCGGCAGACTGGGGCCAACGTCCTGACTTTC. It translates to CASSLAWRQTGANVLTF. The rearrangement uses TRBV5-8 and TRBJ2-6; D gene unclear. Trimming removed 0 bases at V and 2 bases at J, with 12 bases between. The germline gives CDR1 SGHTS, CDR2 YDEGEE. CDR3 length: 17 residues.

A note on this clonotype: Since a much larger clone is just one base distant, this may be a read error. The chain uses TRBV19 and TRBJ2-2; 8 nucleotides align to TRBD1. CDR1 is LNHDA, CDR2 SQIVND, per germline (reference sequence). With V trimmed by 5 bases and J by 12 bases, 11 bases remained unmatched. This CDR3 is built from 14 residues. CDR3 in amino acids: CASSLTSDRGKLFF. As DNA, the CDR3 is TGTGCCAGTAGTTTAACCTCCGACAGGGGAAAGCTGTTTTTT.

Regarding this clonotype: As the CDR3 is not closed by the conserved phenylalanine or tryptophan, this likely results from a read error. The limits of the CDR3 on the DNA are not certain, so only TCRdb's listed CDR3 is given. V and J are TRBV9 and TRBJ1-4; the tabulated D call, TRBD1, remains unverified against the DNA. The CDR3 length equals 9 residues, ends included. Germline CDR1 is SGDLS and CDR2 is YYNGEE. The CDR3 sequence: CASWDGANY.

The CDR3 reads CASSLAKRYEQYF. Here the CDR3 DNA reads TGTGCCAGCAGCTTGGCGAAGAGATACGAGCAGTACTTC. The V and J genes are TRBV5-6 and TRBJ2-7; D unclear. Trimming took 0 bases from V and 4 from J, leaving 8 bases between them. The CDR3 totals 13 residues. Germline V lookup: CDR1 SGHDT, CDR2 YYEEEE.

This clonotype was seen just once. The V and J genes are TRBV15 and TRBJ1-2; no firm D call. The CDR3 runs 14 residues. Trimming removed 3 bases at V and 8 bases at J, with 16 bases between. Germline loops: CDR1 LNHNV, CDR2 YYDKDF (reference sequence). The CDR3 bases are TGTGCCACCAGCAGCCAAGCAGCACACCCAGGCTACACCTTC. Protein product: CATSSQAAHPGYTF.

The chain links TRBV20-1 to TRBJ2-3, with TRBD2 matching over 8 bases. Germline V gene sequence: CDR1 DFQATT, CDR2 SNEGSKA (reference sequence). J was trimmed by 6 bases and V by 5 bases; bases with no gene match: 7. The CDR3 is made up of 13 amino acids. The CDR3 DNA reads as TGCAGTGCTTCGCGGACTAGCCTCGATACGCAGTATTTT. Translated: CSASRTSLDTQYF.

This chain links TRBV6-5 with TRBJ2-7; D is tentatively TRBD1 or TRBD2 (5 bases each). This CDR3 contains 15 residues. Germline CDR1 MNHEY, CDR2 SVGAGI. The V end lost 5 bases, the J end lost 5 bases, and 19 bases lay between the germline ends. The CDR3: CASSAGTTEVHEQYF. CDR3 nucleotide sequence: TGTGCCAGCAGTGCCGGGACGACCGAAGTCCACGAGCAGTACTTC.

This sequence joins TRBV29-1 and TRBJ2-5; 8 nucleotides match TRBD2. CDR1 SQVTM and CDR2 ANQGSEA come from the germline V gene. The CDR3 is made up of 14 amino acids. Trimming at V came to 2 bases and at J to 5 bases, leaving 7 bases not matched to a gene. The CDR3 region is CSVEPPSGSETQYF. The CDR3 region has the DNA TGCAGCGTTGAACCTCCCAGCGGGAGTGAGACCCAGTACTTC. Filled out from reference TRBV29-1 and TRBJ2-5, the complete variable domain reads SAVISQKPSRDICQRGTSLTIQCQVDSQVTMMFWYRQQPGQSLTLIATANQGSEATYESGFVIDKFPISRPNLTFSTLTVSNMSPEDSSIYLCSVEPPSGSETQYFGPGTRLLVL.

In this sample, this clonotype turned up many times. The chain couples TRBV5-6 to TRBJ2-5, with D tentatively TRBD1 (5 bases). In germline, CDR1 is SGHDT, CDR2 YYEEEE. The CDR3 consists of 12 residues. V lost 2 bases and J 5 bases, leaving 7 bases between the germline ends. The CDR3 DNA reads TGTGCCAGCAGCTTTAACAGGGAGACCCAGTACTTC. Translated, it gives CASSFNRETQYF. The full variable domain, in which reference TRBV5-6 and TRBJ2-5 provide the parts outside the CDR3, is DAGVTQSPTHLIKTRGQQVTLRCSPKSGHDTVSWYQQALGQGPQFIFQYYEEEERQRGNFPDRFSGHQFPNYSSELNVNALLLGDSALYLCASSFNRETQYFGPGTRLLVL.

At least ten counts were recorded for this clonotype. This sequence joins TRBV19 and TRBJ1-5; D is uncertain. V shed 5 bases and J shed 0 bases, with 14 bases lying between them. The length of the CDR3 is 16 residues. Germline CDR1 and CDR2: LNHDA and SQIVND (reference sequence). The CDR3 here is CASSYGQDLSNQPQHF. The DNA for the CDR3 is TGTGCCAGTAGTTATGGGCAGGATCTTAGCAATCAGCCCCAGCATTTT.

In its sample, this clonotype was seen a few times. V gene TRBV9 combines with J gene TRBJ2-6; no clear D. Per the germline V gene, CDR1 is SGDLS and CDR2 is YYNGEE. V was pared by 5 bases and J by 0 bases, with 9 bases between. The CDR3 extends over 15 amino acids. CDR3 DNA sequence: TGTGCCAGCAGTCGGACCCCCTCTGGGGCCAACGTCCTGACTTTC. It specifies CASSRTPSGANVLTF.

This clonotype was counted ten times or more. The genes are TRBV10-3 and TRBJ2-5; maybe TRBD1 (5 bases). The length of the CDR3 is 13 residues. V lost 7 bases, J lost 4 bases, and 13 bases lay in between. Germline V gene lookup returns CDR1 ENHRY and CDR2 SYGVKD. The CDR3 reads CAIKVADIETQYF. Here the CDR3 DNA reads TGTGCCATCAAAGTCGCGGACATAGAGACCCAGTACTTC.

The CDR3 DNA sequence: TGTGCCAGCAGTGAAGCAGGCAATGAAAAACTGTTTTTT. It specifies CASSEAGNEKLFF. The chain is built from TRBV2 and TRBJ1-4; no definite D call. This CDR3 has 13 residues. CDR1 is SNHLY and CDR2 is FYNNEI in the germline V gene. Trimming took off 0 bases at V and 5 bases at J, with 4 bases between the two ends.

The genes are TRBV29-1 and TRBJ1-1; D possibly corresponds to TRBD1 (5 bases). Germline V lookup: CDR1 SQVTM, CDR2 ANQGSEA. The CDR3 runs 15 residues. Trimming cost V 7 bases and J 2 bases, with 20 bases left between them. The CDR3: CSASGGPGLNTEAFF. The CDR3 DNA follows: TGCAGCGCCAGCGGGGGTCCTGGACTAAACACTGAAGCTTTCTTT.

At least ten counts were recorded for this clonotype. V usage is TRBV29-1 and J usage is TRBJ1-2, with D unresolved. The CDR3 is 11 residues long. CDR1 SQVTM and CDR2 ANQGSEA come from the germline V gene. Written as DNA, the CDR3 is TGCAGTATATGGGCGGGTTATGGCTACACCTTC. It specifies CSIWAGYGYTF.

This clonotype was recorded many times. CDR3 DNA: TGTGCCACCAGCAGAGATCTGGGACAGAGGAATCAGCCCCAGCATTTT. Protein sequence: CATSRDLGQRNQPQHF. The genes are TRBV15 and TRBJ1-5, with 7 bases aligning to TRBD1. There are 16 residues in the CDR3. The V segment lost 0 bases and the J segment 4 bases; nucleotides outside the gene matches: 6. Germline V gives CDR1 LNHNV, CDR2 YYDKDF (reference sequence).

The V and J genes are TRBV10-3 and TRBJ1-5, with D hard to call. The V gene's germline CDR1 is ENHRY and CDR2 SYGVKD. This CDR3 contains 13 residues. CDR3 amino acids: CARDGQEGQPQHF. The CDR3 region has the DNA TGTGCTAGAGATGGGCAGGAGGGTCAGCCCCAGCATTTT.

This clonotype has ten or more counts. One junction end does not reproduce the germline sequence, and a read error may be involved. The V gene is TRBV5-1, the J gene TRBJ2-5, with TRBD2 as a possible D gene (6 bases). CDR3 length: 14 amino acids. Germline assignment: CDR1 SGHRS and CDR2 YFSETQ. DNA for the CDR3: TGTGCCAGCAGCTTAAGCGGGTACCAAGAGACCCAGTACTTC. Amino acids: CASSLSGYQETQYF.

This clonotype has a count of ten or more. This rearrangement joins TRBV7-9 to TRBJ1-1, with D tentatively TRBD1 (6 bases). The germline V gene has CDR1 SEHNR and CDR2 FQNEAQ (reference sequence). V was shortened by 1 base and J by 4 bases, with 10 bases between the two germline ends. The CDR3 loop spans 14 amino acids. The CDR3 loop reads CASSLEQGITEAFF. The CDR3 DNA reads as TGTGCCAGCAGCTTAGAACAGGGAATCACTGAAGCTTTCTTT. Full variable domain (outside the CDR3, taken from reference TRBV7-9 and TRBJ1-1): DTGVSQNPRHKITKRGQNVTFRCDPISEHNRLYWYRQTLGQGPEFLTYFQNEAQLEKSRLLSDRFSAERPKGSFSTLEIQRTEQGDSAMYLCASSLEQGITEAFFGQGTRLTVV.

V and J are TRBV20-1 and TRBJ1-1; D possibly corresponds to TRBD1 (5 bases). V lost 5 bases and J 3 bases, leaving 13 bases between the germline ends. CDR3 length equals 13 residues. Germline V gene data show CDR1 as DFQATT and CDR2 as SNEGSKA (reference sequence). The CDR3 is CSAEKGYHTEAFF. The CDR3 coding sequence is TGCAGTGCTGAGAAGGGGTACCACACTGAAGCTTTCTTT.

This rearrangement joins TRBV29-1 to TRBJ2-7; TRBD2 matches at 14 bases. CDR1 is SQVTM, CDR2 ANQGSEA, per germline. The CDR3 is 15 residues long. Unmatched junction bases numbered 11, after V lost 7 bases and J lost 6 bases. This chain's CDR3 is CSASSGLAGGGEQYF. The CDR3 DNA follows: TGCAGCGCAAGCTCAGGACTAGCGGGAGGAGGCGAGCAGTACTTC.

The chain links TRBV6-5 to TRBJ1-1; D unresolved. CDR1 is MNHEY and CDR2 is SVGAGI in the germline V gene. The CDR3 length is 12 residues. Trimming cost V 6 bases and J 11 bases, with 16 bases left between them. CDR3 region: CASSRAGRPAFF. CDR3 bases: TGTGCCAGCAGCCGGGCCGGGCGGCCGGCTTTCTTT.

The sample holds many counts of this clonotype. The CDR3: CASSKLGLAGGTGELFF. The CDR3 DNA reads as TGTGCCAGCAGCAAACTGGGGCTAGCGGGAGGAACCGGGGAGCTGTTTTTT. V is TRBV7-2 and J is TRBJ2-2; 11 bases match TRBD2. V lost 5 bases to trimming and J lost 5 bases; unmatched junction nucleotides: 10. The CDR3 is made up of 17 amino acids. Germline V CDR1 and CDR2: SGHTA, FQGNSA.

Notes on this clonotype: This CDR3 fails to terminate in the conserved phenylalanine or tryptophan, so it likely reflects a read error. The genes are TRBV20-1 and TRBJ2-1; 7 bases align to TRBD2. The germline V gene has CDR1 DFQATT and CDR2 SNEGSKA (reference sequence). This CDR3 has 9 amino acids. CDR3 coding DNA: TGCAGCTCGGGAGGTGAGCAGTTCCTC. Its protein product is CSSGGEQFL.

This clonotype has a count of ten or more. V and J are TRBV7-3 and TRBJ2-6; TRBD1 might be the D (5 bases). CDR1 and CDR2 from the germline V gene are SGHTA and FQGTGA. The length of the CDR3 is 14 residues. V dropped 10 bases and J dropped 4 bases, with 14 bases sitting between them. CDR3 bases: TGTGCCACCAGACCAGGGTACGGGGCCAACGTCCTGACTTTC. Translated: CATRPGYGANVLTF.

This clonotype was seen more than once but under ten times. A single base separates this from a much larger clone, so it may be a read error. The gene calls are TRBV19 and TRBJ1-2; perhaps TRBD1 as D (5 bases). Trimming pared 3 bases from V and 12 bases from J, leaving 14 bases between. Germline V gene lookup returns CDR1 LNHDA and CDR2 SQIVND (reference sequence). This CDR3 comprises 12 residues. The CDR3 nucleotides are TGTGCCAGTAGTATCTTTTCAGGGTCCCACACCTTC. Its protein is CASSIFSGSHTF.

About this clonotype: The junction departs from germline at one end; a sequencing error may be responsible. The rearrangement joins TRBV2 to TRBJ1-2, with TRBD1 matching 7 bases. CDR1 is SNHLY and CDR2 is FYNNEI in the germline V gene. The CDR3 runs to 13 residues. This chain's CDR3 is CTSRPGQYYGYTF. CDR3 DNA sequence: TGTACCAGCAGGCCGGGACAGTACTATGGCTACACCTTC. Full variable domain (outside the CDR3, taken from reference TRBV2 and TRBJ1-2): EPEVTQTPSHQVTQMGQEVILRCVPISNHLYFYWYRQILGQKVEFLVSFYNNEISEKSEIFDDQFSVERPDGSNFTLKIRSTKLEDSAMYFCTSRPGQYYGYTFGSGTRLTVV.